This is a list of T cell receptor beta chains from one sample in a study of PD-1 blockade in classical Hodgkin lymphoma. Clones were sequenced by immunoSEQ multiplex PCR, and TCRdb holds only the in-frame ones, with some missing. The table lists about 9,000 clones, around 82% of them singletons. Material: CD4+ T cells from blood, obtained at baseline. Receptors originate from a human donor with classical Hodgkin lymphoma. Both conserved end residues are part of each CDR3. A D gene is named only where the DNA matches it firmly. Only part of the rows carry a size: once, few, many, or a class if the clone is expanded.

cdr3_aa: CASSGLAGGDTQYF
cdr3_nt: TGTGCCAGCAGCGGACTAGCGGGCGGGGATACGCAGTATTTT
d_call: TRBD2
v_call: TRBV9
clone_size: once
j_call: TRBJ2-3

cdr3_aa: CASSLTARGSLRNEQYF
cdr3_nt: TGTGCCAGCAGTCTCACCGCGCGGGGGTCCCTTCGGAACGAGCAGTACTTC
d_call: TRBD2
v_call: TRBV27
clone_size: NA
j_call: TRBJ2-7

cdr3_aa: CAIAGGRSTDTQYF
cdr3_nt: TGTGCCATCGCGGGAGGGAGAAGCACAGATACGCAGTATTTT
d_call: TRBD2
v_call: TRBV10-3
clone_size: NA
j_call: TRBJ2-3

cdr3_aa: CASSLTQDTGELFF
cdr3_nt: TGTGCCAGCAGCCTCACCCAGGACACCGGGGAGCTGTTTTTT
d_call: NA
v_call: TRBV7-9
clone_size: NA
j_call: TRBJ2-2

cdr3_aa: CASSANRGNQPQHF
cdr3_nt: TGTGCCAGCAGTGCAAACAGGGGCAATCAGCCCCAGCATTTT
d_call: NA
v_call: TRBV6-1
clone_size: NA
j_call: TRBJ1-5

cdr3_aa: CASSTGTGYEQYF
cdr3_nt: TGTGCCAGTAGTACCGGGACAGGCTACGAGCAGTACTTC
d_call: TRBD1
v_call: TRBV19
clone_size: NA
j_call: TRBJ2-7

cdr3_aa: CASSLTPGRETQYF
cdr3_nt: TGTGCCAGCAGCTTAACCCCCGGGAGAGAGACCCAGTACTTC
d_call: NA
v_call: TRBV7-3
clone_size: NA
j_call: TRBJ2-5

cdr3_aa: CASSIPRMGEQYF
cdr3_nt: TGTGCCAGTAGTATACCCAGGATGGGCGAGCAGTACTTC
d_call: NA
v_call: TRBV19
clone_size: NA
j_call: TRBJ2-7

cdr3_aa: CASTSGILPTDTQYF
cdr3_nt: TGTGCCAGTACTAGCGGGATCCTACCCACAGATACGCAGTATTTT
d_call: TRBD2
v_call: TRBV19
clone_size: NA
j_call: TRBJ2-3

cdr3_aa: CAISDGGYEQFF
cdr3_nt: TGTGCCATCAGTGATGGGGGGTATGAGCAGTTCTTC
d_call: NA
v_call: TRBV10-3
clone_size: once
j_call: TRBJ2-1

cdr3_aa: CASSFDRGREKLFF
cdr3_nt: TGTGCCAGCAGTTTCGACAGGGGAAGGGAAAAACTGTTTTTT
d_call: TRBD1
v_call: TRBV27
clone_size: NA
j_call: TRBJ1-4

cdr3_aa: CASSFGQLGETQYF
cdr3_nt: TGCGCCAGCAGCTTCGGTCAACTAGGGGAGACCCAGTACTTC
d_call: NA
v_call: TRBV5-1
clone_size: once
j_call: TRBJ2-5

cdr3_aa: CSVARGAYEQYF
cdr3_nt: TGCAGCGTTGCTCGGGGGGCCTACGAGCAGTACTTC
d_call: TRBD2
v_call: TRBV29-1
clone_size: NA
j_call: TRBJ2-7

cdr3_aa: CASSSYGGGINSEQFF
cdr3_nt: TGTGCCAGCAGCTCTTACGGTGGCGGGATTAACTCTGAGCAGTTCTTC
d_call: NA
v_call: TRBV6-6
clone_size: NA
j_call: TRBJ2-1

cdr3_aa: CASSIRGGSGANVLTF
cdr3_nt: TGTGCCAGTAGTATCAGGGGTGGTTCTGGGGCCAACGTCCTGACTTTC
d_call: NA
v_call: TRBV19
clone_size: NA
j_call: TRBJ2-6

cdr3_aa: CASRTSGRAETQYF
cdr3_nt: TGTGCCAGCAGAACTAGCGGGAGGGCGGAGACCCAGTACTTC
d_call: TRBD2
v_call: TRBV28
clone_size: NA
j_call: TRBJ2-5

cdr3_aa: CASRQGLAGADEQFF
cdr3_nt: TGCGCCAGCAGGCAGGGACTAGCGGGGGCGGATGAGCAGTTCTTC
d_call: TRBD2
v_call: TRBV5-1
clone_size: NA
j_call: TRBJ2-1